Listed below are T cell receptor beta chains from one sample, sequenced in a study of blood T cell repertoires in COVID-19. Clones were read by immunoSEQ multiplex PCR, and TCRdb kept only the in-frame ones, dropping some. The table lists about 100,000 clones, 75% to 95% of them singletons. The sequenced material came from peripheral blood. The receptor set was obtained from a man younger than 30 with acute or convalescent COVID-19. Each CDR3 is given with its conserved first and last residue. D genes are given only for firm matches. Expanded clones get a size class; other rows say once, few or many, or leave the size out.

CDR3: CASSVGQVSSTDTQYF; DNA: TGTGCCAGCAGCGTAGGGCAGGTCTCTAGCACAGATACGCAGTATTTT; D: NA; V: TRBV9; J: TRBJ2-3; size: NA
CDR3: CASSVGSVNEQFF; DNA: TGTGCCAGCAGCGTAGGTAGCGTCAATGAGCAGTTCTTC; D: NA; V: TRBV9; J: TRBJ2-1; size: NA
CDR3: CASSLGGQGPRETQYF; DNA: TGCGCCAGCAGCTTGGGAGGACAGGGGCCCAGGGAGACCCAGTACTTC; D: TRBD1; V: TRBV5-1; J: TRBJ2-5; size: NA
CDR3: CASSLGGGTDTQYF; DNA: TGTGCCAGCAGCTTGGGAGGGGGTACAGATACGCAGTATTTT; D: NA; V: TRBV5-5; J: TRBJ2-3; size: NA
CDR3: CASSPTNYYEQYF; DNA: TGTGCCAGTTCGCCCACTAATTACTACGAGCAGTACTTC; D: NA; V: TRBV18; J: TRBJ2-7; size: NA
CDR3: CATSVLTPGNTEAFF; DNA: TGTGCCACCAGCGTCCTAACTCCCGGGAACACTGAAGCTTTCTTT; D: NA; V: TRBV15; J: TRBJ1-1; size: NA
CDR3: CASSKRGQGDTGELFF; DNA: TGTGCCAGCAGCAAGCGGGGACAGGGGGACACCGGGGAGCTGTTTTTT; D: NA; V: TRBV21-1; J: TRBJ2-2; size: NA
CDR3: CASRHTGTGNTEAFF; DNA: TGTGCCAGCAGGCACACCGGGACAGGGAACACTGAAGCTTTCTTT; D: TRBD1; V: TRBV6-4; J: TRBJ1-1; size: NA
CDR3: CASRTESFNQPQHF; DNA: TGTGCCAGCAGGACAGAGAGCTTCAATCAGCCCCAGCATTTT; D: NA; V: TRBV6-5; J: TRBJ1-5; size: NA
CDR3: CASSLDRGGYGYTF; DNA: TGCGCCAGCAGCTTGGATCGGGGTGGCTATGGCTACACCTTC; D: NA; V: TRBV5-1; J: TRBJ1-2; size: once
CDR3: CSVPRGRNGGYTF; DNA: TGCAGCGTACCCAGGGGGCGTAATGGTGGCTACACCTTC; D: TRBD1; V: TRBV29-1; J: TRBJ1-2; size: once
CDR3: CASSATGTLCGANVLTF; DNA: TGTGCCAGCAGCGCGACAGGGACTTTGTGTGGGGCCAACGTCCTGACTTTC; D: NA; V: TRBV21-1; J: TRBJ2-6; size: NA
CDR3: CASSESSRGQGIYEQYF; DNA: TGTGCCAGCAGTGAAAGTTCGCGGGGGCAGGGGATTTACGAGCAGTACTTC; D: NA; V: TRBV25-1; J: TRBJ2-7; size: NA
CDR3: CASRTGADTIYF; DNA: TGTGCCAGCAGGACAGGGGCGGACACCATATATTTT; D: TRBD1; V: TRBV6-5; J: TRBJ1-3; size: NA
CDR3: CAISESTGGKNTEAFF; DNA: TGTGCCATCAGTGAGTCGACGGGGGGCAAGAACACTGAAGCTTTCTTT; D: NA; V: TRBV10-3; J: TRBJ1-1; size: once
CDR3: CASSARGITGELFF; DNA: TGTGCCAGCAGCGCTAGAGGGATTACCGGGGAGCTGTTTTTT; D: NA; V: TRBV16; J: TRBJ2-2; size: few